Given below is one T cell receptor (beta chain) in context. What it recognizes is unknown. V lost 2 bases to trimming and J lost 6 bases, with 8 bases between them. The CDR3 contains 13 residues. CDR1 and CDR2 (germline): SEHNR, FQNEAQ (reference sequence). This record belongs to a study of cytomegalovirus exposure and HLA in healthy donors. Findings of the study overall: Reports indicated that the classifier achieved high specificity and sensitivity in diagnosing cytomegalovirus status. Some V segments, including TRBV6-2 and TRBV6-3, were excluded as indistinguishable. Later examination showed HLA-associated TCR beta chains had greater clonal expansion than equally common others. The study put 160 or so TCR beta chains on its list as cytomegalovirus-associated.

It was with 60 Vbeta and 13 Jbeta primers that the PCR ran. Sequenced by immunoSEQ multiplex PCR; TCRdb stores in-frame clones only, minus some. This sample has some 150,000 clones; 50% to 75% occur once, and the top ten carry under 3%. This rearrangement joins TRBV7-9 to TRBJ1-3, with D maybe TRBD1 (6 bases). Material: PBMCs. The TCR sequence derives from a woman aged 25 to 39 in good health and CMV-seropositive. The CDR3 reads CASSLPGENTIYF. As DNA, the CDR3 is TGTGCCAGCAGCTTACCAGGGGAAAACACCATATATTTT.